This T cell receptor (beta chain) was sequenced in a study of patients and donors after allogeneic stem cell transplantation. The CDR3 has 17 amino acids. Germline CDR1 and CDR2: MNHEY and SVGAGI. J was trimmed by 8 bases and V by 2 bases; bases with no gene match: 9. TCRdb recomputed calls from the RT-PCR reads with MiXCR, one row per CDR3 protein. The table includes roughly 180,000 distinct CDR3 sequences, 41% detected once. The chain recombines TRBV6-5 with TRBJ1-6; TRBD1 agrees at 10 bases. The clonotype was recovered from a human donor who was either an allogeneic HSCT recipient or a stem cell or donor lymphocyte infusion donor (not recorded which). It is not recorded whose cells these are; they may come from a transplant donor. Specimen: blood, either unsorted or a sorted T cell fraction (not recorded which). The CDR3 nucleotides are TGTGCCAGCAGTTACGGCCCGACAGGGGGCCGTTATTCACCCCTCCACTTT. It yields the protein CASSYGPTGGRYSPLHF.